Presented here are 18 T cell receptor beta chains from one specimen sequenced in a study of blood T cells in healthy people across ages. Combining a sample-barcoded 5' primer with a J-beta primer mix, a second PCR ran for roughly 7 to 12 cycles. TCRdb reprocessed the 5' RACE reads via MiXCR and lists one record per CDR3 protein. This sample has about 930,000 distinct CDR3 sequences; 25% to 35% occur once, and the top ten carry about 10%. The sample also formed part of further work on T cells of mothers and their children.

The sample comprised blood. Receptors were obtained from a woman in her 40s in good health.

At least ten counts were recorded for this clonotype. The V gene is TRBV12-3 or TRBV12-4, the J gene TRBJ2-5; 11 nucleotides match TRBD2. The CDR3 is 16 amino acids. V gave up 5 bases and J gave up 0 bases; unmatched junction bases: 5. CDR3 amino acids: CASSAGLAVNQETQYF. The CDR3 nucleotides are TGTGCCAGCAGTGCGGGACTAGCGGTAAACCAAGAGACCCAGTACTTC.

This clonotype occurred a few times. This chain links TRBV20-1 with TRBJ1-1; D is ambiguous. This CDR3 region has 14 residues. Germline CDR1 DFQATT, CDR2 SNEGSKA (reference sequence). V was pared by 6 bases and J by 3 bases, with 17 bases between. The CDR3 reads CSASSGLLYTEAFF. As DNA, the CDR3 is TGCAGTGCCTCATCAGGTTTATTGTACACTGAAGCTTTCTTT.

This clonotype has at least ten counts. At one end, the junction sequence differs from germline, possibly due to a read error. The rearrangement uses TRBV7-6 and TRBJ1-6, with 9 bases lining up with TRBD1. The CDR3 is 15 amino acids. Germline V gene data show CDR1 as SGHVS and CDR2 as FNYEAQ. The CDR3 is CASSPRTGVDSPLHF. The CDR3 DNA reads TGTGCCAGCAGCCCTAGGACAGGGGTGGATTCGCCCCTCCACTTT.

This clonotype was detected only a few times. The gene calls are TRBV30 and TRBJ2-5; D is undetermined. The end of the DNA aligns better with TRBJ2-7, so the J call may be wrong. Germline V CDR1 and CDR2: GTSNPN, SVGIG (reference sequence). CDR3 length: 12 amino acids. The CDR3 region has the DNA TGTGCCTGGAACACGAACCCTCGCGAGCAGTACTTC. Translating it yields CAWNTNPREQYF.

This clonotype was seen only a few times. A read error may be the cause here, since a much bigger clone is one base away. The gene calls are TRBV10-3 and TRBJ2-7; weak D call: TRBD2 (5 bases). The germline V gene encodes CDR1 ENHRY and CDR2 SYGVKD. The CDR3 consists of 12 residues. V lost 6 bases to trimming and J lost 3 bases, with 9 bases between them. The CDR3 sequence: CAISVRGYEQYF. CDR3 DNA sequence: TGTGCCATCAGCGTACGGGGCTACGAGCAGTACTTC.

As for this clonotype: One junction end does not reproduce the germline sequence, and a read error may be involved. The rearrangement uses TRBV12-3 or TRBV12-4 and TRBJ1-5, with 8 bases matching TRBD1. There are 15 residues in the CDR3. The DNA of the CDR3 is TGTGTCAGCAGTTTAGACAGGGGAGTATCTCAGCCCCAGCATTTT. Amino acid sequence: CVSSLDRGVSQPQHF.

This chain links TRBV4-2 with TRBJ1-5; D is unclear. Trimming took 0 bases from V and 4 from J, leaving 16 bases between them. CDR1 is LGHNA and CDR2 is YNFKEQ in the germline V gene. The CDR3 loop spans 17 amino acids. CDR3 loop: CASSQDKRPGENQPQHF. The CDR3 DNA reads TGTGCCAGCAGCCAAGATAAACGCCCCGGTGAGAATCAGCCCCAGCATTTT.

The chain recombines TRBV20-1 with TRBJ2-3; D unclear. Per the germline V gene, CDR1 is DFQATT and CDR2 is SNEGSKA (reference sequence). V shed 8 bases and J shed 2 bases, with 17 bases lying between them. The CDR3 covers 14 residues. The CDR3 here is CSPGRSASTDTQYF. The CDR3 coding sequence is TGCAGTCCCGGGCGGAGCGCCTCCACAGATACGCAGTATTTT.

This clonotype was counted between two and nine times. The rearrangement links TRBV4-1 to TRBJ1-4; D not certain. CDR1 and CDR2 (germline): MGHRA, YSYEKL. The CDR3 contains 15 residues. Trimming removed 0 bases at V and 8 bases at J, with 13 bases between. This chain's CDR3 is CASSQDWGLGEKLFF. The CDR3 DNA sequence: TGCGCCAGCAGCCAAGATTGGGGATTGGGGGAAAAACTGTTTTTT.

The chain links TRBV5-1 to TRBJ2-5; D not certain. Judging by the DNA end, TRBJ2-7 fits better; the J call may be wrong. The CDR3 is 14 amino acids. Germline loops: CDR1 SGHRS, CDR2 YFSETQ. CDR3 amino acids: CASSWASAIYEQYF. The CDR3 DNA reads as TGCGCCAGCAGCTGGGCAAGTGCGATTTACGAGCAGTACTTC.

This clonotype was detected ten times or more. The genes are TRBV7-3 and TRBJ2-3, with 7 bases lining up with TRBD1. V lost 5 bases, J lost 3 bases, and 5 bases stayed unmatched. CDR1 is SGHTA and CDR2 is FQGTGA in the germline V gene. This CDR3 region has 14 residues. CDR3 nucleotides: TGTGCCAGCAGCCCGGGACAGATGACAGATACGCAGTATTTT. Translating gives CASSPGQMTDTQYF.

Many counts were recorded for this clonotype. V gene TRBV20-1 combines with J gene TRBJ2-1, with 10 bases identical to TRBD2. The CDR3 consists of 16 residues. Germline V gives CDR1 DFQATT, CDR2 SNEGSKA (reference sequence). V trimming: 3 bases; J trimming: 3 bases; junction bases outside the gene matches: 8. The CDR3 protein is CSASDSLAGDYNEQFF. CDR3 DNA: TGCAGTGCTAGTGACAGTCTAGCGGGGGACTACAATGAGCAGTTCTTC.

This clonotype was detected a few times. This chain joins TRBV5-6 and TRBJ2-5; D perhaps matches TRBD2 (6 bases). CDR3 size: 14 residues. CDR1 SGHDT and CDR2 YYEEEE come from the germline V gene. V was clipped by 4 bases and J by 11 bases, with 21 bases between them. The CDR3 is CASSEPGLPNGQYF. The CDR3 DNA reads TGTGCCAGCAGCGAACCGGGACTCCCAAACGGGCAGTACTTC.

V is TRBV24-1 and J is TRBJ1-5; D uncertain. The CDR3 runs to 9 residues. Germline assignment: CDR1 KGHDR and CDR2 SFDVKD. V was clipped by 12 bases and J by 5 bases, with 4 bases between them. The CDR3: CALHQPQHF. In DNA form, the CDR3 reads TGTGCCCTCCATCAGCCCCAGCATTTT.

This clonotype has only one observation. The chain recombines TRBV20-1 with TRBJ1-5, with TRBD1 identical over 9 bases. CDR3 length: 16 residues. Germline CDR1 reads DFQATT; CDR2 reads SNEGSKA (reference sequence). The trim removed 6 bases at V and 4 bases at J, leaving 13 bases unmatched. This CDR3 is CSALGGGTGSNQPQHF. In nucleotides, the CDR3 is TGCAGTGCCCTAGGCGGCGGGACAGGGAGTAATCAGCCCCAGCATTTT.

The V gene is TRBV7-8, the J gene TRBJ2-2; a weak D match, TRBD1 (8 bases). CDR1 is SGHVS, CDR2 FQNEAQ, per germline. The CDR3 is 17 amino acids. The V end lost 5 bases, the J end lost 1 base, and 17 bases lay between the germline ends. The CDR3, as DNA: TGTGCCAGCAGCCTCAGGACAGGGAGGGAGAACACCGGGGAGCTGTTTTTT. It specifies CASSLRTGRENTGELFF.

This clonotype was seen repeatedly, ten times or more. The rearrangement uses TRBV20-1 and TRBJ2-5, with D possibly matching TRBD1 (8 bases). In germline, CDR1 is DFQATT, CDR2 SNEGSKA (reference sequence). Deletions cut 5 bases from V and 5 bases from J, with 27 bases between. The CDR3 loop spans 17 amino acids. CDR3 protein: CSAPERRLTGGGETQYF. CDR3 DNA sequence: TGCAGTGCTCCCGAAAGGAGATTAACAGGGGGAGGGGAGACCCAGTACTTC.

This clonotype was counted only a few times. The chain has TRBV7-2 and TRBJ1-4; TRBD1 is a possible D gene (5 bases). Germline V lookup: CDR1 SGHTA, CDR2 FQGNSA. CDR3 length: 15 residues. The V end was cut by 5 bases, the J end by 8 bases, with 18 bases between. CDR3 DNA sequence: TGTGCCAGCAGCCCCTCGGGCTCAAGGGGAGAAAAACTGTTTTTT. As protein: CASSPSGSRGEKLFF.